The table lists the clone carrying this T cell receptor (beta chain) with many counts. This entry belongs to a study of beta chain features in type 1 diabetes. Every isolated RNA sample was fully reverse transcribed, so sequencing captured expressed TCRB transcripts. Naive, central memory and regulatory T cell samples came to a mean of roughly 3.9 million reads. Only in-frame clones appear in the TCRdb table, and some are missing; sequencing was by immunoSEQ multiplex PCR. The sample yields under 400,000 clones, 14% seen once. The germline CDR1 and CDR2 sequences are SEHNR and FQNEAQ (reference sequence). CDR3 length: 16 residues. Trimming took off 6 bases at V and 0 bases at J, with 12 bases between the two ends. Each donor gave one heparinised blood draw averaging roughly 100 mL.

Sequenced material: central memory CD4+ T cells from blood. V and J are TRBV7-9 and TRBJ2-6; TRBD1 or TRBD2 may be the D gene (5 bases each). The receptor was derived from a man aged 25 to 45 in good health. Here the CDR3 reads CASRGDTVSGANVLTF. CDR3 sequence (DNA): TGTGCCAGCAGGGGGGATACGGTCTCTGGGGCCAACGTCCTGACTTTC.